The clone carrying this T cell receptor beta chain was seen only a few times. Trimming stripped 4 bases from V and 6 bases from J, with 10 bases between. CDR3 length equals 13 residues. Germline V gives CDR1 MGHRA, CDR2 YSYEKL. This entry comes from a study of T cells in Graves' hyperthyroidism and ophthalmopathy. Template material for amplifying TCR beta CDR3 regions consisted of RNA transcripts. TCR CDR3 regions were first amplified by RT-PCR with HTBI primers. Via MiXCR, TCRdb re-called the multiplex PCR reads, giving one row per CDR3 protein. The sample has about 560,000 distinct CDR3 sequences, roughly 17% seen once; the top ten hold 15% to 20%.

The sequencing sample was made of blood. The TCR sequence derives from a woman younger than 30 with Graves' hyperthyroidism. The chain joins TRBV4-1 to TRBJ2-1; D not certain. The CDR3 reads CASSPLWGNEQFF. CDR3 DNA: TGCGCCAGCAGCCCGCTGTGGGGCAATGAGCAGTTCTTC.